These T cell receptor beta chains were read from a single sample in a study of vaccination and CD4 T cells after COVID-19. One entry per CDR3 protein, called by TCRdb with MiXCR from the PCR reads. The sample lists 15,000 to 19,000 distinct CDR3 sequences, approximately 58% occurring once. No antigens are known for them. The material sequenced was CD4+ T cells from blood, cultured in vitro. The receptors derive from a human donor who had recovered from COVID-19. CDR3s include the opening cysteine and the closing phenylalanine or tryptophan.

J gene,V gene,CDR3 protein
TRBJ1-1,TRBV28,CASSFLGQEGTEAFF
TRBJ1-1,TRBV7-9,CASSQDQGTTEAFF
TRBJ2-5,TRBV9,CASSETTGRETQYF
TRBJ1-2,TRBV2,CASSQEIGYTF
TRBJ1-1,TRBV6-2/TRBV6-3,CASSIFPTGGDTEAFF
TRBJ2-2,TRBV19,CASSVRDRDTGELFF
TRBJ2-5,TRBV12-3/TRBV12-4,CASSSGGLETQYF
TRBJ1-6,TRBV20-1,CSASLGTNSPLHF
TRBJ2-5,TRBV7-6,CASSLGGASQETQYF
TRBJ1-1,TRBV15,CATSSRQGSTEAFF
TRBJ2-1,TRBV10-1,CASSEGSGSRDEQFF
TRBJ1-6,TRBV28,CASTLYNSPLHF
TRBJ1-1,TRBV7-2,CASSSPRGKLMNTEAFF
TRBJ1-5,TRBV6-2/TRBV6-3,CASRQGRLSNQPQHF
TRBJ2-1,TRBV2,CASRALRGGKAGGHYEQFF
TRBJ2-1,TRBV4-2,CASSQGAGGNNEQFF
TRBJ1-1,TRBV6-1,CASSEEQGGTEAFF
TRBJ2-1,TRBV20-1,CSARMGGGGPYNEQFF
TRBJ1-1,TRBV11-2,CASTLPGNTEAFF
TRBJ2-3,TRBV6-1,CASKGQARSSTDTQYF
TRBJ1-6,TRBV6-4,CASSPRQGGNSPLHF
TRBJ1-1,TRBV27,CASSLYGTAQNTEAFF
TRBJ2-1,TRBV5-1,CASSSPRDREVNEQFF
TRBJ1-6,TRBV3-1,CASSRSRTGNNSPLHF
TRBJ1-1,TRBV11-3,CASSLAQGRGTEAFF
TRBJ2-5,TRBV30,CAWSAGTGGREETQYF
TRBJ2-3,TRBV18,CASSTVRQGTTDTQYF
TRBJ1-1,TRBV7-2,CASSSGPMNTEAFF
TRBJ2-1,TRBV7-2,CASSLALRAGLAGGRYNEQFF
TRBJ2-7,TRBV14,CASSQVMGEGGEQYF
TRBJ1-6,TRBV6-1,CASSEFSMPLHF
TRBJ1-5,TRBV20-1,CSARGTGDHQPQHF
TRBJ1-1,TRBV19,CASSRGQGEAFF